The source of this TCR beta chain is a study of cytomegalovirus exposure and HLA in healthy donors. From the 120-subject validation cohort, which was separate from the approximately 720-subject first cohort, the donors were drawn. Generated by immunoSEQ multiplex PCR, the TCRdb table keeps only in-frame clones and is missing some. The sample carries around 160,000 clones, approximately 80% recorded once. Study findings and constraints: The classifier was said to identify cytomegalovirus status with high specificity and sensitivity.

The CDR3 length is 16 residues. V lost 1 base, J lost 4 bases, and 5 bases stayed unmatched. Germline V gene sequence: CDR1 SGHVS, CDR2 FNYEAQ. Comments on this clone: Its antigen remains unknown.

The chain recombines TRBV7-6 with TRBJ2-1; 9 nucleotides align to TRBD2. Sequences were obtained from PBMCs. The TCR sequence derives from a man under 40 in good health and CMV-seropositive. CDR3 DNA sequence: TGTGCCAGCAGCTTAGTAGCTAGCGGGAAATACAATGAGCAGTTCTTC. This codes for CASSLVASGKYNEQFF.